The rows below give T cell receptor beta chains drawn from one sample of a study of OX40 agonist ivuxolimab in advanced cancers. TCRdb's copy holds only in-frame clones and misses some; the assay was immunoSEQ multiplex PCR. This table has 65,000 to 80,000 clones, less than 85% appearing once. The sequencing used CD4+ or CD8+ T cells sorted from blood, collected in a trial of the OX40 agonist ivuxolimab. These receptors originate from an adult with an advanced solid tumor such as melanoma, head and neck, liver or kidney cancer. Each CDR3 is given with its conserved first and last residue.

TRBV28	TRBJ2-3	13	CASSGQQTDTQYF
TRBV7-3	TRBJ2-3	16	CASSLDAGGSTDTQYF
TRBV10-3	TRBJ2-7	16	CAISKTSGSGTYEQYF
TRBV2	TRBJ1-5	16	CASSVGGGGLHQPQHF
TRBV7-9	TRBJ2-5	13	CASSPGRGETQYF
TRBV7-9	TRBJ2-3	15	CASSLDPGLADTQYF
TRBV10-3	TRBJ2-7	14	CAISLGTGGPEQYF
TRBV27	TRBJ2-4	17	CASSYIYNPGAGNIQYF
TRBV29-1	TRBJ2-3	16	CSARGGLAGVTDTQYF
TRBV7-2	TRBJ2-6	19	CASSRKIPPGTGFLNVLTF
TRBV9	TRBJ2-1	16	CASSPRDSRSYNEQFF
TRBV5-1	TRBJ1-2	14	CASSPGTGQYGYTF
TRBV21-1	TRBJ2-3	20	CASSKVWGNPLAPSTDTQYF
TRBV27	TRBJ2-5	15	CASRALGQYQETQYF
TRBV30	TRBJ1-3	15	CAWSPLGSAGNTIYF
TRBV18	TRBJ1-1	14	CASSVGGENTEAFF
TRBV5-6	TRBJ1-2	16	CASSFLGQPSNYGYTF
TRBV6-1	TRBJ1-6	14	CASSEAAGALPLHF
TRBV7-8	TRBJ1-1	13	CASTLTENTEAFF
TRBV20-1	TRBJ2-7	11	CSAKGLYEQYF
TRBV7-2	TRBJ1-3	16	CASSLYQVASGNTIYF
TRBV19	TRBJ2-1	14	CASSIQLAGTEQFF
TRBV9	TRBJ1-2	16	CASSVAQRAGNYGYTF
TRBV4-3	TRBJ1-2	15	CASSQDFGSYYGYTF
TRBV21-1	TRBJ1-3	17	CASSTAGQGLTGNTIYF
TRBV11-2	TRBJ2-1	16	CASSSGTTLLHNEQFF
TRBV5-6	TRBJ2-1	12	CASSLEFNEQFF
TRBV10-3	TRBJ1-5	15	CAISDGTGSQQPQHF
TRBV7-2	TRBJ2-7	15	CASSFLAGGIYEQYF
TRBV7-6	TRBJ1-2	14	CASSSELGSYGYTF
TRBV23-1	TRBJ2-7	17	CASASGVGDAFSYEQYF
TRBV6-1	TRBJ1-5	15	CASSEAVHLNQPQHF
TRBV7-3	TRBJ2-3	18	CASSIRGGTGRMEDTQYF
TRBV5-1	TRBJ2-2	13	CACTWQLPGELFF
TRBV7-3	TRBJ2-3	14	CASSLPGRPDTQYF
TRBV18	TRBJ2-1	15	CASSHQQGRPWEQFF
TRBV30	TRBJ2-7	14	CAWSSRATLYEQYF
TRBV4-3	TRBJ2-1	17	CASSQGASASSYNEQFF
TRBV7-2	TRBJ1-5	16	CASSLNAGPNNQPQHF
TRBV7-6	TRBJ1-3	13	CASSEVRRNTIYF
TRBV18	TRBJ2-3	13	CASSPRGTDTQYF
TRBV29-1	TRBJ2-7	13	CSVAGQGTYEQYF
TRBV2	TRBJ1-6	13	CASSVDGHSPLHF
TRBV11-2	TRBJ2-7	15	CASSLAGALSYEQYF
TRBV7-8	TRBJ2-3	15	CASSFGLVSTDTQYF